Listed below are T cell receptor beta chains from one sample, sequenced in a study of CD8 T cells in Susac syndrome. MiXCR, applied by TCRdb to the immunoSEQ multiplex PCR reads, yields one record per CDR3 protein. The sample records about 81,000 distinct CDR3 sequences, approximately 93% being singletons. The sequenced sample was CD8+ T cells from PBMCs. Every receptor here comes from a human donor with Susac syndrome. Both conserved end residues are part of each CDR3. D genes are given only for firm matches. Only part of the rows carry a size: once, few, many, or a class if the clone is expanded.

TRBJ2-7 TRBV7-2 TRBD1 - TGTGCCAGCAGCTTCGACAGGGGCCCCTACGAGCAGTACTTC CASSFDRGPYEQYF
TRBJ2-5 TRBV10-3 - - TGTGCCATCAGTGGGGGGGAGTACACCCGGGGTGTCGAGACCCAGTACTTC CAISGGEYTRGVETQYF
TRBJ1-1 TRBV7-8 - - TGTGCCAGCAGCCTCGGGGGGAGAGACACTGAAGCTTTCTTT CASSLGGRDTEAFF
TRBJ2-7 TRBV6-1 - - TGTGCCAGCAGTGCCTCATTGACCCTCGAGCAGTACTTC CASSASLTLEQYF
TRBJ2-2 TRBV15 - - TGTGCCACCAGCAGGAGAGGGCAGGCAGACACCGGGGAGCTGTTTTTT CATSRRGQADTGELFF
TRBJ2-1 TRBV6-2/TRBV6-3 TRBD1 - TGTGCCAGCGAATCTGGGGACAGCAACAATGAGCAGTTCTTC CASESGDSNNEQFF
TRBJ1-1 TRBV12-3/TRBV12-4 - - TGTGCCAGCAGTCCAGGGGAATTGAACACTGAAGCTTTCTTT CASSPGELNTEAFF
TRBJ2-7 TRBV4-3 TRBD1 - TGCGCCAGCAGCCCCGGGACAGGGGCTTCCTACGAGCAGTACTTC CASSPGTGASYEQYF
TRBJ2-5 TRBV14 - - TGTGCCAGCAGCCAAGATTTGAAAGAGACCCAGTACTTC CASSQDLKETQYF
TRBJ1-2 TRBV29-1 - - TGCAGCGTTGCGCCAGACGGAGCTAACTATGGCTACACCTTC CSVAPDGANYGYTF
TRBJ1-3 TRBV3-1 - once TGTGCCAGCAGCCAAGACGTCGGGGAATCTGGAAGCACCATATATTTT CASSQDVGESGSTIYF
TRBJ1-2 TRBV27 TRBD1 few TGTGCCAGCAGTTATCGACAGGGTCGGGGCTACACCTTC CASSYRQGRGYTF
TRBJ2-2 TRBV27 - - TGTGCCAGCAGTCATAACACCGGGGAGCTGTTTTTT CASSHNTGELFF
TRBJ2-2 TRBV19 - - TGTGCCAGTAGTCCCCAGTTGGGCGGGGAGCTGTTTTTT CASSPQLGGELFF
TRBJ2-7 TRBV11-1 - - TGTGCCAGCAGCTCAATCGAGGCGAACACCTACGAGCAGTACTTC CASSSIEANTYEQYF
TRBJ1-3 TRBV30 - - TGTGCCTTGGGGAGCTCCTCTGGAAACACCATATATTTT CALGSSSGNTIYF
TRBJ1-1 TRBV25-1 - - TGTGCCAGCAGTGAATTCGAGACAGTGGGGACTGAAGCTTTCTTT CASSEFETVGTEAFF
TRBJ2-5 TRBV7-9 - - TGTGCCAGCAGCTTAGGTTTAGAGGGGACATCCCAAGAGACCCAGTACTTC CASSLGLEGTSQETQYF
TRBJ1-4 TRBV6-5 - - TGTGCCAGCAGCTCCACTCCGGAAAAACTGTTTTTT CASSSTPEKLFF
TRBJ2-7 TRBV27 TRBD1 - TGTGCCAGCATCGCTATACCCCCGGGACAGGGTAAATACGAGCAGTACTTC CASIAIPPGQGKYEQYF
TRBJ2-1 TRBV29-1 - - TGCAGCGTCGAAACGGGGAACAGCCCCTACAATGAGCAGTTCTTC CSVETGNSPYNEQFF
TRBJ1-1 TRBV29-1 - - TGCAGCGTTGTGGGGGAGAACACTGAAGCTTTCTTT CSVVGENTEAFF
TRBJ2-7 TRBV3-1 TRBD2 - TGTGCCAGCAGCCAAGTTGGCGGGGGGTACGAGCAGTACTTC CASSQVGGGYEQYF
TRBJ2-7 TRBV12-3/TRBV12-4 - - TGTGCCAGCAGCCTTGGACTCTCCTCCTACGAGCAGTACTTC CASSLGLSSYEQYF
TRBJ2-7 TRBV4-3 TRBD2 - TGCGCCAGCAGCCAAGATCTAGCGACTAGCGGAAACTACGAGCAGTACTTC CASSQDLATSGNYEQYF
TRBJ1-2 TRBV3-1 - - TGTGCCAGCAGCCAAGATTCGGGGTTTGGCTACACCTTC CASSQDSGFGYTF
TRBJ1-2 TRBV27 TRBD1 - TGTGCCAGCAGTTTAGGGACAGCAAATCTCTATGGCTACACCTTC CASSLGTANLYGYTF
TRBJ2-1 TRBV6-6 TRBD1 - TGTGCCAGCAACCCCGGGACAGGGGTCGACAATGAGCAGTTCTTC CASNPGTGVDNEQFF
TRBJ1-2 TRBV19 - few TGTGCCAGTAGTACGGTGGAAGGTATCTCTGGCTACACCTTC CASSTVEGISGYTF
TRBJ2-7 TRBV7-8 - - TGTGCCAGCAGCGTGCGGACTATCTCCTACGAGCAGTACTTC CASSVRTISYEQYF
TRBJ2-5 TRBV20-1 TRBD1 - TGCAGTGCTACCGGGACAGTTGGCCAAGAGACCCAGTACTTC CSATGTVGQETQYF
TRBJ2-7 TRBV7-2 TRBD2 - TGTGCCAGCAGAGGACTAGCCTACGAGCAGTACTTC CASRGLAYEQYF
TRBJ2-2 TRBV20-1 - - TGCAGTGCTTGGGGACTGGATAACACCGGGGAGCTGTTTTTT CSAWGLDNTGELFF
TRBJ1-5 TRBV27 TRBD1 - TGTGCCAGCAGTGAACAGGGGAGGGGCAATCAGCCCCAGCATTTT CASSEQGRGNQPQHF
TRBJ2-1 TRBV4-2 - - TGTGCCAGCAGCCCTTCCGTAGCGGAGGGCCCCTACAATGAGCAGTTCTTC CASSPSVAEGPYNEQFF
TRBJ2-1 TRBV6-1 - - TGTGCCAGCAGTACCCCGCCGGTCGCAGCGGGCCACAATGAGCAGTTCTTC CASSTPPVAAGHNEQFF
TRBJ2-1 TRBV7-3 - - TGTGCCAGCAGCTTGGGGACCACAAATGAGCAGTTCTTC CASSLGTTNEQFF
TRBJ1-4 TRBV30 - - TGTGCCTGGAAACTGAAGGGATTTAATGAAAAACTGTTTTTT CAWKLKGFNEKLFF
TRBJ2-3 TRBV11-2 TRBD2 - TGTGCCAGCAGCTTGAGCGGGAGGACCGGAGGGGATACGCAGTATTTT CASSLSGRTGGDTQYF
TRBJ2-7 TRBV11-1 - once TGTGCCAGCAGCATGACTCCGGTTTACGAGCAGTACTTC CASSMTPVYEQYF
TRBJ2-7 TRBV14 - - TGTGCCAGCAGCCATCGACAGGCCACGCGGTACGAGCAGTACTTC CASSHRQATRYEQYF
TRBJ2-7 TRBV29-1 TRBD1 - TGCAGCGTTGATTCAGGACAGGCGGGTCTGGACTTC CSVDSGQAGLDF
TRBJ1-1 TRBV5-1 - - TGTGCCAGCAGCTTGGGCGGGGACACTGAAGCTTTCTTT CASSLGGDTEAFF
TRBJ1-2 TRBV29-1 - - TGCAGCGTTGAAGATGCCAACGTGGCGTATGGCTACACCTTC CSVEDANVAYGYTF
TRBJ1-3 TRBV25-1 - - TGTGCCAGCAGTTCCACCGCCACCATATATTTT CASSSTATIYF
TRBJ2-1 TRBV30 TRBD2 once TGTGCCTGGAAGTGGTCCACCCGTCTAGCGGAGTTTAACAATGAGCAGTTCTTC CAWKWSTRLAEFNNEQFF
TRBJ2-5 TRBV5-1 TRBD2 - TGCGCCAGCAGCTTCGGCGGGGGGACCCAAGAGACCCAGTACTTC CASSFGGGTQETQYF
TRBJ2-2 TRBV2 TRBD2 - TGTGCCAGCAGTGAAGGTAGCGGGGTCGGGGAGCTGTTTTTT CASSEGSGVGELFF
TRBJ2-5 TRBV20-1 TRBD2 - TGCAGTGCTCATAATCCCTCCGGGGGGGGAGCACAAGAGACCCAGTACTTC CSAHNPSGGGAQETQYF
TRBJ1-4 TRBV2 TRBD1 - TGTGCCAGCAGTGAGGGACAGGGAGTTGAAAAACTGTTTTTT CASSEGQGVEKLFF
TRBJ2-7 TRBV28 - - TGTGCCAGCGGCGGAGAGATGAGAAACGAGCAGTACTTC CASGGEMRNEQYF
TRBJ2-3 TRBV5-1 - - TGCGCCAGCAGCCGAGTGGGGATTAGCACAGATACGCAGTATTTT CASSRVGISTDTQYF
TRBJ1-4 TRBV4-1 - - TGCGCCAGCAGCCAAACAGGGAATGAAAAACTGTTTTTT CASSQTGNEKLFF
TRBJ1-5 TRBV28 TRBD1 - TGTGCCAGCAGAATTCAGGGGGTAAGCAATCAGCCCCAGCATTTT CASRIQGVSNQPQHF
TRBJ2-5 TRBV7-8 - - TGTGCCAGCAGCCCCCCCCCGGAGACCCAGTACTTC CASSPPPETQYF